This T cell receptor (beta chain) was profiled in a study of blood T cell repertoires in COVID-19. Study information: COVID-19 samples collected from the United States, Italy and Spain covered acute and convalescent phases.

Per the original data handling: Researchers report that nucleated cell counts were estimated from reference gene primer amplification. The assay was immunoSEQ multiplex PCR, and TCRdb's table has in-frame clones only and misses some. V, J and clone size are those of that table, while D and trimming were read from the DNA. Here the sample spans 200,000 to 300,000 clones, around 90% being singletons. Trimming took 2 bases from V and 4 from J, leaving 18 bases between them. This CDR3 is built from 16 residues. Germline assignment: CDR1 MNHNY and CDR2 SVGAGI (reference sequence). Seattle cases were enrolled at active infection and followed longitudinally.

Source material: peripheral blood. This clonotype was obtained from a man aged 25 to 45 with COVID-19, enrolled during active disease. The genes are TRBV6-6 and TRBJ2-7; D is possibly TRBD2 (7 bases). The CDR3 nucleotides are TGTGCCAGCAGTTACCTTGGGGGGGGGCAGTTGTACGAGCAGTACTTC. This gives the protein CASSYLGGGQLYEQYF.